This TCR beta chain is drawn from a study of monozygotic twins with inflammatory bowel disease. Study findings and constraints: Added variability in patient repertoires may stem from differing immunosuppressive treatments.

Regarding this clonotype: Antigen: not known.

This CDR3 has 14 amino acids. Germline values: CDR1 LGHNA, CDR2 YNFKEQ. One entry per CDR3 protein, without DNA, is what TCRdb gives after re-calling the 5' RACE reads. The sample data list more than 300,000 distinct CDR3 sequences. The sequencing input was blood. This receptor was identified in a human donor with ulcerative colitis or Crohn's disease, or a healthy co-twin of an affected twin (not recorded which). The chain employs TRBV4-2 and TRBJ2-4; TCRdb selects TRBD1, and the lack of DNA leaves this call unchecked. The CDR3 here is CASSLRQFLTIQYF.